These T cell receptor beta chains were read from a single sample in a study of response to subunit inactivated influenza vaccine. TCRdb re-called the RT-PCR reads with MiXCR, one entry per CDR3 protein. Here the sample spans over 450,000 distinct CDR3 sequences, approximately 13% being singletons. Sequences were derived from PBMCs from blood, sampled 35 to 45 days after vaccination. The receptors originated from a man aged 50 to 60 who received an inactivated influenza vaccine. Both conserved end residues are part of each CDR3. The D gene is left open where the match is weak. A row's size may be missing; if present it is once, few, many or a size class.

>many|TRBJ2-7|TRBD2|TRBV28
TGTGCCAGCAGTTTACTCCGAGGGGACACTAGCGGGAGGCCCTACGAGCAGTACTTC
CASSLLRGDTSGRPYEQYF
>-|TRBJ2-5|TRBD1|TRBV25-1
TGTGCCAGCAGGACAGGGGGCAGGGGTACCCAGTACTTC
CASRTGGRGTQYF
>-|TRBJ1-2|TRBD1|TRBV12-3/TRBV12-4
TGTGCCAGCAGTTCCTGGACAGGGGGCGATGGCTACACCTTC
CASSSWTGGDGYTF
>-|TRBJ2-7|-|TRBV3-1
TGTGCCAGCAGCCAAGCCGCTAGAGGGTACGAGCAGTACTTC
CASSQAARGYEQYF
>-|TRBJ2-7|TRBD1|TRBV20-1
TGCAGTGCTAGAGGAGGGGGCGGGTACGAGCAGTACTTC
CSARGGGGYEQYF
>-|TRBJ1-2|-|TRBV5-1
TGCGCCAGCAGCTTGGTAGGGTTAACTGGCTACACCTTC
CASSLVGLTGYTF
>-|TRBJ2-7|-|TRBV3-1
TGTGCCAGCAGCCAAGGGAACAGAGTTGAATACGAGCAGTACTTC
CASSQGNRVEYEQYF
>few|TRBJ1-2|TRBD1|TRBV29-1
TGCAGCGTTGAATTGAGACAGGGGGTAGTTGGCTACACCTTC
CSVELRQGVVGYTF
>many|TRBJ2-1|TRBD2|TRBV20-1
TGCAGTGCTACCCAGCCGGCGGGAGTTTCTTACAATGAGCAGTTCTTC
CSATQPAGVSYNEQFF
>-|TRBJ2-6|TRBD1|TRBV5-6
TGTGCCAGCAGCAGGGGACAGGGAATGGGTACCGGGGCCAACGTCCTGACTTTC
CASSRGQGMGTGANVLTF
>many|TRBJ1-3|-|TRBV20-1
TGCAGTGCTTCGGGACAAAACTCTGGAAACACCATATATTTT
CSASGQNSGNTIYF
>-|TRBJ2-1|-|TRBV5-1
TGCGCCAGCAGCGATTCGACTAGGTCGAGCTACAATGAGCAGTTCTTC
CASSDSTRSSYNEQFF
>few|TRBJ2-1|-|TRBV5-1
TGCGCCAGCAGCTTGATTCCTGATGAGCAGTTCTTC
CASSLIPDEQFF
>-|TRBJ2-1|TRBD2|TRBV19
TGTGCCAGTAGTACCGCGGGACTAGCGGGAAAAGTCAATGAGCAGTTCTTC
CASSTAGLAGKVNEQFF
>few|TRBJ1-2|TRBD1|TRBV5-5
TGTGCCAGCAGCCCTAAAGGGGGACAGGGAGTCTATGGCTACACCTTC
CASSPKGGQGVYGYTF
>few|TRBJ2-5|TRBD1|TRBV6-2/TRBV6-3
TGTGCCAGCAGTTACACAGGGGAGGAGACCCAGTACTTC
CASSYTGEETQYF
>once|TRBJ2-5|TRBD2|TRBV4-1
TGCGCCAGCAGCCAACCTTCTAGCGGGAGATTGCAAGAGACCCAGTACTTC
CASSQPSSGRLQETQYF
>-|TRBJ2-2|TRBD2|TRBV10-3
TGTGCCATCAGTGAACTAGCGGGAGGGACCGGGGAGCTGTTTTTT
CAISELAGGTGELFF
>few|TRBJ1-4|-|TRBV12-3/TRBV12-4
TGTGCCAGCAGTCCTGACAGACGTAATGAAAAACTGTTTTTT
CASSPDRRNEKLFF
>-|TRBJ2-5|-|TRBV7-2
TGTGCCAGCAGCTTAGGATCCCGGACCCAGTACTTC
CASSLGSRTQYF
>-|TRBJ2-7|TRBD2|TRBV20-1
TGCAGTGCTCCGAGGACTAGTGTCTACGAGCAGTACTTC
CSAPRTSVYEQYF
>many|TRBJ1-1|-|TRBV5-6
TGTGCCAGCAGCTTGGTTGGGGAGGTAAGGACTGAAGCTTTCTTT
CASSLVGEVRTEAFF
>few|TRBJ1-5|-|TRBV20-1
TGCAGTGCAAAGAGGTCCTACCTCGGGCTCCAGCATTTT
CSAKRSYLGLQHF
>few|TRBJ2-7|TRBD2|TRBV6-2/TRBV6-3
TGTGCCAGCAGTTACGGGACTAGCGGGAGAACTGGCTACGAGCAGTACTTC
CASSYGTSGRTGYEQYF
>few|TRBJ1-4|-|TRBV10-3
TGTGCCATCAGTGGTAGATCTTGGTCAACTAATGAAAAACTGTTTTTT
CAISGRSWSTNEKLFF
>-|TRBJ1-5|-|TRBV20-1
TGCAGTGCCACCCCCGGCGGGGGTCAGCCCCAGCATTTT
CSATPGGGQPQHF
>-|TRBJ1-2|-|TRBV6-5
TGTGCCAGCAGATCAACAGGGTACTACACCTTC
CASRSTGYYTF
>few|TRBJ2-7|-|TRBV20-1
TGCAGTGCTAGACCATCGGGACGGCCCTCCTACGAGCAGTACTTC
CSARPSGRPSYEQYF
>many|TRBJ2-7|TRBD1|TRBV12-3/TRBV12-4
TGTGCCAGCACCGAAAGGGACAGTTACGAGCAGTACTTC
CASTERDSYEQYF
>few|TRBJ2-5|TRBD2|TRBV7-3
TGTGCCAGCAGCTTACTAGCGGGAGGGTTCGAGACCCAGTACTTC
CASSLLAGGFETQYF
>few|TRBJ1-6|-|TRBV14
TGTGCCAGCAGCCAAGATCAAGGACGACATTCACCCCTCCACTTT
CASSQDQGRHSPLHF
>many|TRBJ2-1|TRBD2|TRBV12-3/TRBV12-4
TGTGCCAGCATACCGGGACTAGCGGGATATGAGCAGTTCTTC
CASIPGLAGYEQFF
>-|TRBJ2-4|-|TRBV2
TGTGCCAGCTGTGCCCTAGCCAAAAACATTCAGTACTTC
CASCALAKNIQYF
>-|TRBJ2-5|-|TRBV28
TGTGCCAGCAGTTTAGCCTACCGAAAAGAGACCCAGTACTTC
CASSLAYRKETQYF
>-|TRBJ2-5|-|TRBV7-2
TGTGCCAGCAGCTGGGCGAGGGTGGAGACCCAGTACTTC
CASSWARVETQYF
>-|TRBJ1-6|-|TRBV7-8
TGTGCCAGCAGCTTAGACAGCACGGCCCCCCTCCACTTT
CASSLDSTAPLHF
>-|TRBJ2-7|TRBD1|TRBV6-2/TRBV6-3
TGTGCCAGCAGTCCCATACGGGACAGGGTCTACGAGCAGTACTTC
CASSPIRDRVYEQYF
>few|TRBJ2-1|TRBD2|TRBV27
TGTGCCAGCAGTTTCGGGTACGGGAGGGAAACCTACAATGAGCAGTTCTTC
CASSFGYGRETYNEQFF